This T cell receptor beta chain derives from a study of blood T cell repertoires in COVID-19. On the study more broadly: Samples came from the United States, Italy and Spain, spanning acute and convalescent COVID-19. In each case, the material was cDNA or gDNA derived from T cells, B-cell-depleted T cells, or PBMCs.

Original processing notes: Reference gene primer amplification in the assay estimated nucleated cell counts. TCRdb's table, derived via immunoSEQ multiplex PCR, lists solely in-frame clones and lacks some. The V and J calls and the clone size are those of that table, but D and trimming were determined from the DNA. The table lists about 170,000 clones, about 85% of them singletons. Seattle enrolled patients during active infection and tracked them longitudinally. This clone came up a few times. The CDR3 covers 12 residues. Trimming cost V 3 bases and J 4 bases, with 7 bases left between them. Germline lookup yields CDR1 SGDLS and CDR2 YYNGEE.

This rearrangement joins TRBV9 to TRBJ1-2; D unresolved. Input material: peripheral blood. The receptor's source is a man older than 75 with COVID-19, enrolled during active disease. The CDR3 reads CASSAVLYGYTF. DNA of the CDR3: TGTGCCAGCAGCGCCGTCCTCTATGGCTACACCTTC.